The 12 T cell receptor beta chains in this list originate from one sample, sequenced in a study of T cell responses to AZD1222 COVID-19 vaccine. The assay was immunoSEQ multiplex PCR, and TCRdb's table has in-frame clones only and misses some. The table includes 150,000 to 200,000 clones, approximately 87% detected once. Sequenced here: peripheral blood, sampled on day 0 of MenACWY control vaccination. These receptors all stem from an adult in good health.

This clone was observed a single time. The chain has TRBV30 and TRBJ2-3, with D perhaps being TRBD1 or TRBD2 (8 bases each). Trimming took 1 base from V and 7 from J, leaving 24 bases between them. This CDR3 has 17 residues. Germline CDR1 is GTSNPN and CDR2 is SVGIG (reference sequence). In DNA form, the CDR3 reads TGTGCCTGGAGTGACCCGACAGGGGCCGGGGGGGTAAATACGCAGTATTTT. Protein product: CAWSDPTGAGGVNTQYF.

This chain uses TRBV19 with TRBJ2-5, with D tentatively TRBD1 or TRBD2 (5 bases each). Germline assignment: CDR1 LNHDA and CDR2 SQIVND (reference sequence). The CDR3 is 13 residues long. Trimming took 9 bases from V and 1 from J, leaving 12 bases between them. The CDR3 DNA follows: TGTGCCAGAACCTCGGGACCCCAAGAGACCCAGTACTTC. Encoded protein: CARTSGPQETQYF.

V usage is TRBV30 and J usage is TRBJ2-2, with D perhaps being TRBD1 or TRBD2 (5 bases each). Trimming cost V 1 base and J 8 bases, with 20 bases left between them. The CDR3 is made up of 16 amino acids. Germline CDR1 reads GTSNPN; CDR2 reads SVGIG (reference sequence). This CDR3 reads CAWSGPGAGLGGELFF. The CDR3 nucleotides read TGTGCCTGGAGTGGGCCCGGGGCAGGGCTTGGTGGGGAGCTGTTTTTT.

Written as DNA, the CDR3 is TGTGCCAGCAGCTCGGGACTAGCGATCCCCCACAATGAGCAGTTCTTC. It translates to CASSSGLAIPHNEQFF. The gene calls are TRBV5-4 and TRBJ2-1; 10 bases agree with TRBD2. After removal of 3 bases from V and 5 bases from J, the junction contained 8 bases not matched to a gene. The germline V gene has CDR1 SGHNT and CDR2 YYREEE (reference sequence). The CDR3 is 16 amino acids.

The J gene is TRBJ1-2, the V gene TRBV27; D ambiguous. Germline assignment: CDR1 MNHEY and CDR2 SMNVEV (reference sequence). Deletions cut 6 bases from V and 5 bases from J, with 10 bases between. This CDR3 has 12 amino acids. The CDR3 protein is CASRGSGYGYTF. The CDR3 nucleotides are TGTGCCAGCAGGGGTTCGGGGTATGGCTACACCTTC.

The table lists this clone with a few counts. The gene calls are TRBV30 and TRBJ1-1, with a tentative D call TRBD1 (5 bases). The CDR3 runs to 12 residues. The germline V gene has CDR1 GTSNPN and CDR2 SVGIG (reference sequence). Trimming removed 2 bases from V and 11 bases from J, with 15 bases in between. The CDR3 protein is CAWSPGTPIAFF. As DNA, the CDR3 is TGTGCCTGGAGTCCCGGGACCCCGATCGCTTTCTTT.

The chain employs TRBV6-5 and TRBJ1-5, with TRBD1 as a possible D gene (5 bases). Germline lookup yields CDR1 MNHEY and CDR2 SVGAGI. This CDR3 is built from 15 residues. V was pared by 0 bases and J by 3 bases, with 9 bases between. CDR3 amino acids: CASSYSSGANQPQHF. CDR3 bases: TGTGCCAGCAGTTACTCTAGCGGGGCCAATCAGCCCCAGCATTTT.

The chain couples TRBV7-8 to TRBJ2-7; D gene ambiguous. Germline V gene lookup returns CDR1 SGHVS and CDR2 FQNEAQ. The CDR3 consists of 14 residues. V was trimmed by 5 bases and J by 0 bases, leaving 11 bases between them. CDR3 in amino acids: CASSAVRASYEQYF. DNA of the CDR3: TGTGCCAGCAGCGCCGTTAGGGCCTCCTACGAGCAGTACTTC.

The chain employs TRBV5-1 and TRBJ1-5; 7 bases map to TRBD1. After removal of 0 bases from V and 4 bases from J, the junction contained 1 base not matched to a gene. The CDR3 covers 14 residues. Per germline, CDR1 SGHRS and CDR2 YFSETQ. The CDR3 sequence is CASSLGDRNQPQHF. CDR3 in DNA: TGCGCCAGCAGCTTGGGGGACAGAAATCAGCCCCAGCATTTT. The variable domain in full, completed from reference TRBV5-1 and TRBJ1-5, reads KAGVTQTPRYLIKTRGQQVTLSCSPISGHRSVSWYQQTPGQGLQFLFEYFSETQRNKGNFPGRFSGRQFSNSRSEMNVSTLELGDSALYLCASSLGDRNQPQHFGDGTRLSIL.

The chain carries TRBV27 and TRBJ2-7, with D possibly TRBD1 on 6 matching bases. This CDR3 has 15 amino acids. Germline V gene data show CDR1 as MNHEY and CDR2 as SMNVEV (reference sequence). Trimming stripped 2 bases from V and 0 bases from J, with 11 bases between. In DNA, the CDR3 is TGTGCCAGCAGTTTAAGACAGGCCAGCTCCTACGAGCAGTACTTC. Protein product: CASSLRQASSYEQYF.

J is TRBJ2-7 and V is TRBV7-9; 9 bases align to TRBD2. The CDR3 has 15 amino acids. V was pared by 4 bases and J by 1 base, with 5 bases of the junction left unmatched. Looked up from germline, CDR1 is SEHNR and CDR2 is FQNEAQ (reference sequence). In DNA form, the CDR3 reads TGTGCCAGCAGCTCATCTAGCGGGAATTCCTACGAGCAGTACTTC. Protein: CASSSSSGNSYEQYF.

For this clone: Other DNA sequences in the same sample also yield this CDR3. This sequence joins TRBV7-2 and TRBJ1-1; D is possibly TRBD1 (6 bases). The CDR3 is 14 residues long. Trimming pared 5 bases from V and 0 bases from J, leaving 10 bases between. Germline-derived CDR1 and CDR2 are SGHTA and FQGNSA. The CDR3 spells CASSQDRMNTEAFF. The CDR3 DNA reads TGTGCCAGCAGCCAGGACAGAATGAACACTGAAGCTTTCTTT.